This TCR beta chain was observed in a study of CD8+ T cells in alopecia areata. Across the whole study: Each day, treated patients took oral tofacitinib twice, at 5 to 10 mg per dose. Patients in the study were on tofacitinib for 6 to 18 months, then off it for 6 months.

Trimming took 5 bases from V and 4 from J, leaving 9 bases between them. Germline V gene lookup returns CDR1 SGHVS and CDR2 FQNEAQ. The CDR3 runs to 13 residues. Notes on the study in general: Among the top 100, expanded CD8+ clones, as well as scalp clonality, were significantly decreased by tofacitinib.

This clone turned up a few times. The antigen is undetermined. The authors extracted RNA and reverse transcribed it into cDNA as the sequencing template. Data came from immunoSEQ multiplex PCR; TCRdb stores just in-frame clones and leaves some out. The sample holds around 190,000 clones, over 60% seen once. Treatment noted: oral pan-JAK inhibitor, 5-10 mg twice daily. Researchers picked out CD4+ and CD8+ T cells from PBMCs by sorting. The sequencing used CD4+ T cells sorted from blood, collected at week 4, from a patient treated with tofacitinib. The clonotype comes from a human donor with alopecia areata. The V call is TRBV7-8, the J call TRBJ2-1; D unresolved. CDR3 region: CASSTSRYNEQFF. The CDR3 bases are TGTGCCAGCAGCACCTCTAGATACAATGAGCAGTTCTTC.